The entry that follows covers one T cell receptor (beta chain) sequence. These data come from a study of blood T cell repertoires in COVID-19. Across the study: Material from acute and convalescent COVID-19 was sourced from the United States, Italy and Spain.

This table comes from immunoSEQ multiplex PCR, and its TCRdb copy is limited to in-frame clones, with some not included. The sample holds approximately 270,000 clones, 80% to 90% seen once. In terms of age and location, participants ranged from roughly 18 to 95 years and lived in fewer than 30 US areas. Cohort assignment relied on participant-reported clinical history. CDR1 is SGDLS and CDR2 is YYNGEE in the germline V gene. This CDR3 is built from 14 residues. V trimming: 0 bases; J trimming: 7 bases; junction bases outside the gene matches: 6. The receptor was isolated from a woman between 50 and 59 years old who had recovered from COVID-19. Material for sequencing was PBMCs or T cells enriched from blood (not recorded which). The chain has TRBV9 and TRBJ2-7; TRBD2 matches 8 bases. This CDR3 reads CASSVGLAGGEQYF. In DNA, the CDR3 is TGTGCCAGCAGCGTAGGTCTAGCGGGTGGTGAGCAGTACTTC.